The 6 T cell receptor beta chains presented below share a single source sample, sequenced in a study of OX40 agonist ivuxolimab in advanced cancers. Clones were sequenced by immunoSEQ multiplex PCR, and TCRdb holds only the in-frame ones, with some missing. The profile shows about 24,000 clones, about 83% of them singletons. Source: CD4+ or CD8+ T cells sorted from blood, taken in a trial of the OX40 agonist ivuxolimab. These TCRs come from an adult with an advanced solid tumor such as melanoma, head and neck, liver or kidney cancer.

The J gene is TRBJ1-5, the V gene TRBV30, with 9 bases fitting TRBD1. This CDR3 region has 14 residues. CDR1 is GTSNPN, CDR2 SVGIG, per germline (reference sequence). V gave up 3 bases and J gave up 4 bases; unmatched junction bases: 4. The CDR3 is CAWRQQGANQPQHF. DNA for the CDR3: TGTGCCTGGAGGCAACAGGGGGCGAATCAGCCCCAGCATTTT.

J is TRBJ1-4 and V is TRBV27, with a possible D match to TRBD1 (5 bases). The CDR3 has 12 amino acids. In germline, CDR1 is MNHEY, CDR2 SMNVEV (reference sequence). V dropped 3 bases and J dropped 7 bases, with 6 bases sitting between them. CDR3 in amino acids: CASSLGGEKLFF. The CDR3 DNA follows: TGTGCCAGCAGTTTGGGGGGTGAAAAACTGTTTTTT.

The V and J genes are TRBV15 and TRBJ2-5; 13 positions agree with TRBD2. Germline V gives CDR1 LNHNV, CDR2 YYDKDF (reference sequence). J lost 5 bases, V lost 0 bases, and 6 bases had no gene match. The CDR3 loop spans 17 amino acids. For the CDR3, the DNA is TGTGCCACCAGCAGAGATCGTTCACTAGCGGGAGGGGAGACCCAGTACTTC. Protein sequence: CATSRDRSLAGGETQYF.

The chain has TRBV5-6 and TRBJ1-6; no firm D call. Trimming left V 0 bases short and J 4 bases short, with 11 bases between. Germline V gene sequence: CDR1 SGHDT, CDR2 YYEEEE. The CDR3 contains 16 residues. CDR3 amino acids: CASSLGQDFYNSPLHF. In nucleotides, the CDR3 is TGTGCCAGCAGCTTGGGGCAGGATTTTTATAATTCACCCCTCCACTTT.

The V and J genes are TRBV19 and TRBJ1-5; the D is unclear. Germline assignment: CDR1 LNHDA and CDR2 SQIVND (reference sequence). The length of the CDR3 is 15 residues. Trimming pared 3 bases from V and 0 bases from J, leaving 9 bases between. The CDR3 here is CASSMSGYSNQPQHF. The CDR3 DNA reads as TGTGCCAGTAGTATGTCGGGATATAGCAATCAGCCCCAGCATTTT.

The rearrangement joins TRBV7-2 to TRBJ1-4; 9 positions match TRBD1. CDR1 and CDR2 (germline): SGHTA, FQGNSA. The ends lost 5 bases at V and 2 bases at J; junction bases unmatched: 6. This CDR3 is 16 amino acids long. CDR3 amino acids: CASSPTGGWTNEKLFF. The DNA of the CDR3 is TGTGCCAGCAGCCCGACAGGGGGTTGGACTAATGAAAAACTGTTTTTT.